This TCR beta chain was recorded in a study of human T cells and chemical hapten exposure. Across the whole study: Small pooled library volume differences mainly caused per-sample TCR yield variation.

Ten or more counts support this clonotype. V was clipped by 0 bases and J by 3 bases, with 3 bases between them. The CDR3 has 13 residues. The germline V gene encodes CDR1 SGHTA and CDR2 FQGNSA. Within the library, unique molecular identifiers were attached to each individual cDNA molecule. Each CDR3 protein gets one entry after TCRdb re-called the RACE reads with MiXCR. This sample yields more than 150,000 distinct CDR3 sequences, of which about 14% are seen a single time; 1.5% to 2% belongs to the top ten. Time point specified: patch test 1, 2 weeks after DPC sensitization. Treatment noted: therapeutic diphenylcyclopropenone sensitization with weekly scalp DPC.

The material sequenced was whole blood, taken in connection with sensitization to the hapten diphenylcyclopropenone (DPC). The rearrangement uses TRBV7-2 and TRBJ1-3; D is unresolved. The clonotype comes from a woman aged 25 to 45 with alopecia areata. Some clones in this sample may be carry-over from other donors' samples. This CDR3 reads CASSLAVGNTIYF. The DNA of the CDR3 is TGTGCCAGCAGCTTAGCCGTTGGAAACACCATATATTTT.